This T cell receptor (beta chain) was documented in a study of T cell responses to AZD1222 COVID-19 vaccine. Generated by immunoSEQ multiplex PCR, the TCRdb table keeps only in-frame clones and is missing some. The repertoire holds 150,000 to 200,000 clones, with just over 90% as singletons. The V gene lost 6 bases and the J gene lost 7 bases, with 12 bases spanning the gap. In germline, CDR1 is MNHEY, CDR2 SVGAGI. The CDR3 has 12 amino acids. Study-level results: No repertoire was sampled before or during the peak T cell response, only after it.

On this clone: Antigen: not known.

The chain combines TRBV6-5 with TRBJ1-2; D gene ambiguous. The receptor was isolated from an adult who received the AZD1222 COVID-19 vaccine. Sequences were derived from peripheral blood, sampled 28 days after the second AZD1222 dose. CDR3 bases: TGTGCCAGCAGCTCACGCGGCGTTGGCTACACCTTC. Translation: CASSSRGVGYTF.